The next 32 T cell receptor beta chains were all read from a single sample in a study of T cells expressing NK-cell markers. TCRdb re-called the 5' RACE reads; every CDR3 protein appears as one record, without DNA. The sample's table shows about 450,000 distinct CDR3 sequences. Source material: blood T cells: a sorted CD56 or NKG2C T cell subset, CD4+ or CD8+ T cells, or bulk PBMC T cells (not recorded which). The receptors derive from a woman aged 18 to 75 in good health.

The V call is TRBV11-2, the J call TRBJ1-1. The germline CDR1 and CDR2 sequences are SGHAT and FQNNGV. This CDR3 contains 12 residues. The CDR3 protein is CASSSSYTEAFF.

This chain uses TRBV5-1 with TRBJ2-7; checking the TCRdb D call of TRBD2 is not possible without DNA. The germline gives CDR1 SGHRS, CDR2 YFSETQ. The CDR3 extends over 15 amino acids. The CDR3 sequence: CASSLGTSDTYEQYF.

The chain employs TRBV5-6 and TRBJ2-1; the TRBD1 assignment by TCRdb is unverifiable without DNA. The CDR3 has 14 amino acids. Germline V gene sequence: CDR1 SGHDT, CDR2 YYEEEE. The CDR3: CASSFIQGWNEQFF.

The chain couples TRBV5-1 to TRBJ1-6. This CDR3 is 14 amino acids long. Germline CDR1 is SGHRS and CDR2 is YFSETQ. The CDR3 spells CASSLDLGNSPLHF.

The V call is TRBV3-1, the J call TRBJ1-6; TCRdb designates TRBD1, a call that cannot be tested without DNA. The germline CDR1 and CDR2 sequences are LGHDT and YNNKEL (reference sequence). CDR3 length: 16 amino acids. CDR3 protein: CASSPLGTTENSPLHF.

This chain uses TRBV4-3 with TRBJ2-3; TCRdb calls TRBD2, which cannot be checked without DNA. CDR1 and CDR2 from the germline V gene are LGHNA and YSLEER. This CDR3 spans 15 amino acids. The CDR3 region is CASSQEGVGTDTQYF.

This chain's CDR3 is CASRSGGSIYSPLHF. The genes are TRBV6-1 and TRBJ1-6; the D call from TCRdb, TRBD1, cannot be confirmed without DNA. The CDR3 has 15 amino acids. Per the germline V gene, CDR1 is MNHNS and CDR2 is SASEGT.

The chain links TRBV20-1 to TRBJ2-5; TCRdb selects TRBD2, and the lack of DNA leaves this call unchecked. Germline V CDR1 and CDR2: DFQATT, SNEGSKA (reference sequence). There are 14 residues in the CDR3. The CDR3 spells CSARRARDQETQYF.

This chain joins TRBV6-5 and TRBJ1-1. Germline V gene sequence: CDR1 MNHEY, CDR2 SVGAGI. This CDR3 is built from 16 residues. The CDR3 reads CASSYSSGEGNTEAFF.

The chain has TRBV7-3 and TRBJ1-6. The CDR3 spans 13 residues. Germline V gives CDR1 SGHTA, CDR2 FQGTGA. CDR3 sequence: CASSSTANSPLHF.

The chain combines TRBV29-1 with TRBJ2-1; checking the TCRdb D call of TRBD2 is not possible without DNA. The CDR3 consists of 13 residues. In germline, CDR1 is SQVTM, CDR2 ANQGSEA. CDR3: CSVSSGRAFEQFF.

This chain uses TRBV20-1 with TRBJ2-2; TCRdb lists TRBD2, though no DNA is available to test this call. CDR1 is DFQATT, CDR2 SNEGSKA, per germline (reference sequence). The CDR3 has 17 residues. The CDR3 region is CSASGSGGRGKTGELFF.

The rearrangement joins TRBV12-3 or TRBV12-4 to TRBJ2-5; the D call of TRBD1 rests on TCRdb alone, since no DNA is present to check it. There are 13 residues in the CDR3. The CDR3: CASSGDRPETQYF.

The CDR3 loop is CSVESTGVYQETQYF. The chain carries TRBV29-1 and TRBJ2-5; the TCRdb call, TRBD1, lacks DNA for checking. This CDR3 contains 15 residues. Germline V gene data show CDR1 as SQVTM and CDR2 as ANQGSEA.

The J gene is TRBJ1-1, the V gene TRBV7-2; TCRdb names TRBD1, which stays unverified in the absence of DNA. CDR3 size: 15 residues. The germline V gene encodes CDR1 SGHTA and CDR2 FQGNSA. The CDR3 is CASSLGGTHGTEAFF.

J is TRBJ2-3 and V is TRBV11-1; TCRdb's D call of TRBD2 is untestable without DNA. Germline CDR1 is SGHAT and CDR2 is FQDESV (reference sequence). The CDR3 is made up of 17 amino acids. CDR3: CASSLLTSGASTDTQYF.

The V call is TRBV5-1, the J call TRBJ1-2; TCRdb selects TRBD1, and the lack of DNA leaves this call unchecked. The germline CDR1 and CDR2 sequences are SGHRS and YFSETQ. CDR3 size: 16 residues. The CDR3 loop reads CASSLMTGATNYGYTF.

The gene calls are TRBV6-2 or TRBV6-3 and TRBJ2-1; with no DNA, the TCRdb D assignment of TRBD2 cannot be verified. CDR3 size: 17 residues. CDR1 and CDR2 from the germline V gene are MNHEY and SVGEGT. CDR3: CASSYSQLAGKRDEQFF.

The chain's CDR3 is CASSLRGLDPDTQYF. The chain is built from TRBV3-1 and TRBJ2-3; TCRdb picks TRBD2, but there is no DNA to check that call. The germline gives CDR1 LGHDT, CDR2 YNNKEL (reference sequence). This CDR3 contains 15 residues.

The gene calls are TRBV3-1 and TRBJ1-2; TCRdb gives TRBD1 as the D gene, but with no DNA this cannot be confirmed. CDR1 is LGHDT and CDR2 is YNNKEL in the germline V gene (reference sequence). The CDR3 is 15 amino acids. The CDR3 is CASSDRDKGWHGYTF.

The chain carries TRBV29-1 and TRBJ2-5; TCRdb returns TRBD1, unconfirmable since there is no DNA. Germline V lookup: CDR1 SQVTM, CDR2 ANQGSEA. The CDR3 sequence is 13 residues long. This chain's CDR3 is CSVASGTDQTQYF.

The chain carries TRBV12-3 or TRBV12-4 and TRBJ2-1; TCRdb gives TRBD2 as the D gene, but with no DNA this cannot be confirmed. The CDR3 contains 15 residues. Here the CDR3 reads CASSFILAGDNEQFF.

The chain couples TRBV20-1 to TRBJ1-3; TCRdb returns TRBD1, unconfirmable since there is no DNA. The CDR3 length is 15 residues. CDR1 and CDR2 from the germline V gene are DFQATT and SNEGSKA (reference sequence). The CDR3: CSARSGQPSGNTIYF.

V gene TRBV20-1 combines with J gene TRBJ2-1; the D call of TRBD2 rests on TCRdb alone, since no DNA is present to check it. The CDR3 length is 18 residues. Germline-derived CDR1 and CDR2 are DFQATT and SNEGSKA (reference sequence). This chain's CDR3 is CSASPGGSGSSSYNEQFF.

The CDR3 reads CASSLRTTVAEAFF. The chain carries TRBV5-6 and TRBJ1-1; with no DNA, the TCRdb D assignment of TRBD1 cannot be verified. CDR3 size: 14 residues. CDR1 is SGHDT and CDR2 is YYEEEE in the germline V gene.

The CDR3 sequence: CAWREGQNYGYTF. The chain employs TRBV30 and TRBJ1-2; TCRdb names TRBD1, which stays unverified in the absence of DNA. Germline V gene data show CDR1 as GTSNPN and CDR2 as SVGIG (reference sequence). CDR3 length: 13 residues.

This chain joins TRBV6-1 and TRBJ1-2; the D call of TRBD1 rests on TCRdb alone, since no DNA is present to check it. Germline CDR1 MNHNS, CDR2 SASEGT. The CDR3 runs 13 residues. CDR3: CASSTGTAYGYTF.

The chain is built from TRBV5-1 and TRBJ2-5; without DNA, the TCRdb call of TRBD1 cannot be checked. The CDR3 loop spans 15 amino acids. Germline values: CDR1 SGHRS, CDR2 YFSETQ. CDR3 loop: CASSFGTTGKRDQYF.

The V call is TRBV7-9, the J call TRBJ2-1; no DNA is available, so the TRBD2 call from TCRdb remains unchecked. There are 15 residues in the CDR3. Germline-derived CDR1 and CDR2 are SEHNR and FQNEAQ (reference sequence). CDR3 sequence: CAGSGPSGSPNEQFF.

This sequence joins TRBV5-1 and TRBJ1-6; TCRdb proposes TRBD1, but this gene call is untestable without DNA. Germline V gene data show CDR1 as SGHRS and CDR2 as YFSETQ. This CDR3 is 15 amino acids long. This CDR3 reads CASSLEWQGNSPLHF.

The chain is built from TRBV12-3 or TRBV12-4 and TRBJ2-1; with no DNA, the TCRdb D assignment of TRBD1 cannot be verified. The CDR3 sequence is 14 residues long. This CDR3 is CASRIGARKYEQFF.

The rearrangement links TRBV6-2 or TRBV6-3 to TRBJ1-5. CDR1 is MNHEY, CDR2 SVGEGT, per germline. The CDR3 has 13 residues. The CDR3 spells CASRNRGNQPQHF.